The TCR beta chain under discussion was sequenced for a study of T cell responses to AZD1222 COVID-19 vaccine. Overall study findings and caveats: Donors were mostly white British, more females; clonal diversity possibly underestimated. Along spike, vaccine-associated CD4 TCRs were found throughout, with dominance at 160-218 and 743-854.

With respect to this clone: Its specificity is unknown.

V lost 4 bases and J lost 8; bases outside the gene matches: 11. The CDR3 length is 15 residues. CDR1 and CDR2 from the germline V gene are LNHDA and SQIVND (reference sequence). Produced via immunoSEQ multiplex PCR; TCRdb's table is partial and in-frame only. The data contain 140,000 to 150,000 clones, around 86% of them singletons. This receptor was obtained from an adult in good health. V and J are TRBV19 and TRBJ1-2; 9 bases are a match to TRBD1. This specimen was peripheral blood, taken on day 0 of MenACWY control vaccination. The CDR3 protein is CASSNPYRGRRGYTF. Written as DNA, the CDR3 is TGTGCCAGTAGTAACCCCTACAGGGGGCGCCGAGGCTACACCTTC.